The TCR beta chain under discussion was sequenced for a study of post-analysis software for immune sequencing data. Study overall: Relapsing-remitting, secondary progressive and progressive-relapsing courses of multiple sclerosis were included.

Regarding the study as a whole: Four to six TRBV segments were significantly more frequent in patients than in controls. TRBV5-6, TRBV5-1 and TRBV20-1 were among these segments.

On this clonotype itself: Its antigen is undetermined. The junction does not match germline at one end; this may be a read error.

Included in the TCR beta cDNA libraries were unique molecular identifiers. Via MiXCR, TCRdb re-called the PCR reads, giving one row per CDR3 protein. Of 750,000 to 950,000 distinct CDR3 sequences in the sample, about 57% were seen once. CDR3 size: 14 residues. The germline gives CDR1 SGDLS, CDR2 YYNGEE. This chain links TRBV9 with TRBJ1-2, with TRBD1 as a possible D gene (5 bases). The receptor was derived from a girl aged 10 to 17 with multiple sclerosis. The sequenced material came from blood. The CDR3 reads CASSAMGQPYGHTF. CDR3 DNA sequence: TGTGCCAGCAGCGCAATGGGGCAGCCATATGGCCACACCTTC.